This TCR beta chain came from a study of CD8 T cells in Susac syndrome. Study-wide results and limits: It was acknowledged in the study that its TCR sequencing and HLA analysis involved a relatively small number of individuals.

As regards this clonotype: The antigen is undetermined.

In blood CD8+ and CD4+ T cells, TCR beta underwent sequencing. Bulk CD8+ and CD4+ cells came from magnetic negative isolation; CD8+ TEMRA by FACS. RNA totalling roughly 0.45 to 1 ug underwent reverse transcription with random hexamers. The immunoSEQ assay covered 54 Vbeta and 13 Jbeta segments for CDR3. TCRdb reprocessed the immunoSEQ multiplex PCR reads via MiXCR and lists one record per CDR3 protein. Of roughly 200,000 distinct CDR3 sequences in the sample, approximately 93% were seen once. Sequenced material: CD4+ T cells from PBMCs. The sequence was obtained from a human donor in good health.

Here the CDR3 reads CSARELRVRETQYF. The CDR3 DNA is TGCAGTGCTAGAGAGCTGAGGGTACGAGAGACCCAGTACTTC. The rearrangement joins TRBV20-1 to TRBJ2-5, with D possibly matching TRBD2 (5 bases). Germline V lookup: CDR1 DFQATT, CDR2 SNEGSKA (reference sequence). V shed 0 bases and J shed 4 bases, with 12 bases lying between them. CDR3 length: 14 residues.